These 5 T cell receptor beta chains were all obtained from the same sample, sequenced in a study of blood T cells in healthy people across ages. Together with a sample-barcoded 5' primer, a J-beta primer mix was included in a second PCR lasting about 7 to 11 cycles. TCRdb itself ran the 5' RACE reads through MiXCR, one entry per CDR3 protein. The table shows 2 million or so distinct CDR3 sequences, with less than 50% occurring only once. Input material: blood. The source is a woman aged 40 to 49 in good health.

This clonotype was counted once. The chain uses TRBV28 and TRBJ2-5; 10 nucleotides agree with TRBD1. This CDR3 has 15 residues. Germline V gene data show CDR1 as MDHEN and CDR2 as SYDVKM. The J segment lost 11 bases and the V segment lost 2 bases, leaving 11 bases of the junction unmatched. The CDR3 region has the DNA TGTGCCAGCAGTTTAAGGGGGACAGGGGCGAGGGAGCAGTACTTC. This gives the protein CASSLRGTGAREQYF.

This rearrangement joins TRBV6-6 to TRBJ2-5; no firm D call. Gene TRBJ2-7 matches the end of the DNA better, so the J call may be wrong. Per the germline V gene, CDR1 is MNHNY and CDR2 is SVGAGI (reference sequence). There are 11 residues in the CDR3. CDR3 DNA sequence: TGTGCCAGCGGAAACCAGTACGAGCAGTACTTC. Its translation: CASGNQYEQYF.

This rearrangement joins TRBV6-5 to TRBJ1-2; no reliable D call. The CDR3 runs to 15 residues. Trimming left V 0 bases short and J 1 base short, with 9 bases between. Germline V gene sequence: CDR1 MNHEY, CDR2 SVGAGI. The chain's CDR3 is CASSYSSDNNYGYTF. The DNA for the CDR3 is TGTGCCAGCAGTTACTCGAGCGACAATAACTATGGCTACACCTTC.

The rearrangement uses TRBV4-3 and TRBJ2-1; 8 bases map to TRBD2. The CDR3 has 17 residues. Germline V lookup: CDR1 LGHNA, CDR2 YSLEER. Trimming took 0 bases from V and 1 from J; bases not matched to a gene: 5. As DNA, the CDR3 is TGCGCCAGCAGCCAAGACGCAGCGGGGGCATCCTACAATGAGCAGTTCTTC. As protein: CASSQDAAGASYNEQFF.

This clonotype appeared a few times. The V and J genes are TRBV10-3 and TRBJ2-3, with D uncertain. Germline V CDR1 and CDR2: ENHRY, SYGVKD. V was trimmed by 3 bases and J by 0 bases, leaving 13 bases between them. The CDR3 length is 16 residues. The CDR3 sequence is CAISEDGDPSTDTQYF. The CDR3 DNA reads TGTGCCATCAGTGAAGACGGAGACCCTAGCACAGATACGCAGTATTTT.